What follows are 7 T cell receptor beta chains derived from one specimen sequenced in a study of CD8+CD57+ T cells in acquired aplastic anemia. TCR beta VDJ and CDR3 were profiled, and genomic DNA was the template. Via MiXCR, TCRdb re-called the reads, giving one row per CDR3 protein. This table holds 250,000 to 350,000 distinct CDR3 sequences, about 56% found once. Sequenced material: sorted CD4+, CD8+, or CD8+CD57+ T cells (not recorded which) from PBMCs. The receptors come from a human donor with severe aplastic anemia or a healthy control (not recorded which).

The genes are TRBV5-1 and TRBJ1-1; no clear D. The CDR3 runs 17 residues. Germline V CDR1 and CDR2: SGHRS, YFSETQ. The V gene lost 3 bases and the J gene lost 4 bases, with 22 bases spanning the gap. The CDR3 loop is CASSSDPRQIPVTEAFF. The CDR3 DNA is TGCGCCAGCAGCTCGGATCCCCGTCAGATACCCGTCACTGAAGCTTTCTTT.

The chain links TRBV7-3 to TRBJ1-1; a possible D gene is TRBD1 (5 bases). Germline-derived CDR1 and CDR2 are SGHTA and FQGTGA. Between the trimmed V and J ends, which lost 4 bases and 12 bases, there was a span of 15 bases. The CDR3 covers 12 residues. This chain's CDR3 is CASSSSGGESFF. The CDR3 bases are TGTGCCAGCAGCTCTAGCGGGGGGGAGTCTTTCTTT.

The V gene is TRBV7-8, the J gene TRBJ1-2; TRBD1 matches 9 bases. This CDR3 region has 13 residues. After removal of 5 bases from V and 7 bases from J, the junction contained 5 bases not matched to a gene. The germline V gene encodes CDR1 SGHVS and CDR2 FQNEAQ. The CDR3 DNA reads TGTGCCAGCAGCCAACGACAGGGGGTTGGCTACACCTTC. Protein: CASSQRQGVGYTF.

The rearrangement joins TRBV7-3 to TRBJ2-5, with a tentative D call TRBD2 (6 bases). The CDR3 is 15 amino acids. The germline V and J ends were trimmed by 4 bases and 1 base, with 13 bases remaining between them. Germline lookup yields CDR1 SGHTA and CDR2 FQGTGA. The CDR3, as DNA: TGTGCCAGCAGCTCCGAAGGCGGGGCCCAAGAGACCCAGTACTTC. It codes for CASSSEGGAQETQYF.

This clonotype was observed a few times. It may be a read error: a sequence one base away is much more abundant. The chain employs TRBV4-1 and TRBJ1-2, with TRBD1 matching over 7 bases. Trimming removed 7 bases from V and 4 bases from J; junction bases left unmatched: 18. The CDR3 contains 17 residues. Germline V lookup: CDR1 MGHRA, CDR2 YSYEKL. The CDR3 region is CASNQGETDYSLYGYTF. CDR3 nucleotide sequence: TGCGCCAGCAACCAGGGGGAGACAGATTATTCTCTCTATGGCTACACCTTC.

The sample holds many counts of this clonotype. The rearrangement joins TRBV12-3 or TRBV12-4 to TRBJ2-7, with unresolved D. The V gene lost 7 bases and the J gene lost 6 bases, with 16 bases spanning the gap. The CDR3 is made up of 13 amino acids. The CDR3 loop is CASKLVAVGEQYF. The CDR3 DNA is TGTGCCAGCAAACTGGTCGCGGTGGGCGAGCAGTACTTC.

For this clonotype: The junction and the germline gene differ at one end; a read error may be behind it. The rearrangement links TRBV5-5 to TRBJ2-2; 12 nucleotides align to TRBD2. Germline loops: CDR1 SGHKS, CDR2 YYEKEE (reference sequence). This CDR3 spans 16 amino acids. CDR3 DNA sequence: TGTGCCTGCAGCCGGACTAGCGGGGTAAACACCGGGGAGCTGTTTTTT. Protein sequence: CACSRTSGVNTGELFF.